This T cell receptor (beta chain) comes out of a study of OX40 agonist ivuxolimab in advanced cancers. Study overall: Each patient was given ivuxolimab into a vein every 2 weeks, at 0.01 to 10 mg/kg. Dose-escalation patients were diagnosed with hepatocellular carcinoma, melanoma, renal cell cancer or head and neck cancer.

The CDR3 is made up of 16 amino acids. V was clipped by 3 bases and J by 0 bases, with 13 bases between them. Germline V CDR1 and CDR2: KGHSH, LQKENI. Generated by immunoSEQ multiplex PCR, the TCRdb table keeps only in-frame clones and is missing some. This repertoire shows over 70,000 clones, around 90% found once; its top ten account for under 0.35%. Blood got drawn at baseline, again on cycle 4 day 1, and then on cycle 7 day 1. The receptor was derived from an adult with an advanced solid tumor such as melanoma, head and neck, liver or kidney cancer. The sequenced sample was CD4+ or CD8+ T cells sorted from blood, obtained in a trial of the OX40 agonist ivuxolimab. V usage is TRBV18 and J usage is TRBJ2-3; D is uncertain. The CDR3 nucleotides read TGTGCCAGCTCACCCAACAGTATTTCTAGCACAGATACGCAGTATTTT. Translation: CASSPNSISSTDTQYF.